This TCR beta chain emerged from a study of human T cells and chemical hapten exposure. About the research overall: All through the roughly 25-week study, the scalp of each patient received diphenylcyclopropenone doses weekly. On the upper back, patch tests were applied with 0.01% DPC and read at 6 days.

The CDR3 extends over 15 amino acids. Trimming cost V 7 bases and J 8 bases, with 18 bases left between them. Germline-derived CDR1 and CDR2 are MNHEY and SMNVEV (reference sequence). Study conclusions and caveats: After DPC sensitization, TCRs above 1 in 1000 frequency showed no change.

Specified time point: pre-sensitization, week 0. Specified treatment: therapeutic diphenylcyclopropenone sensitization with weekly scalp DPC. Blood was drawn before each patch test was applied. This clonotype was counted a few times. Its cognate antigen is unknown. TCRdb fed the RACE reads into MiXCR, producing one record per CDR3 protein. The data hold 190,000 or so distinct CDR3 sequences, with 25% to 30% observed a single time. The source of this sequence is a woman between 25 and 40 years old with alopecia areata. Some clones in this sample may be carry-over from other donors' samples. The chain joins TRBV27 to TRBJ1-6, with D unresolved. The sample consisted of whole blood, taken in connection with sensitization to the hapten diphenylcyclopropenone (DPC). CDR3 bases: TGTGCCAGCACCTTGACCGTAGCACCAGATTCACCCCTCCACTTT. It encodes CASTLTVAPDSPLHF.